Shown below are 30 T cell receptor beta chains from a single sample sequenced in a study of T cell clones after liver transplantation. Measured with immunoSEQ multiplex PCR; TCRdb has only the in-frame clones, and not every one. The data contain tens of thousands of clones, about 84% of them singletons. The sequencing here drew on CD4+ T cells from blood, taken 46 months after liver transplant. All receptors come from a human patient who received a liver transplant. Some T cells may be supplied by the graft donor.

The V call is TRBV9, the J call TRBJ1-2; 7 positions agree with TRBD1. V trimming: 5 bases; J trimming: 2 bases; junction bases outside the gene matches: 9. Germline values: CDR1 SGDLS, CDR2 YYNGEE. This CDR3 has 15 residues. CDR3 bases: TGTGCCAGCAGTGAAACCCCGACAGGGAACTATGGCTACACCTTC. Amino acid sequence: CASSETPTGNYGYTF.

Worth noting for this clone: The germline gene is not matched at one end of the junction; a read error may be the cause. The CDR3 here is CASSHHLGTSGRTDTQYF. CDR3 DNA sequence: TGCGCCAGCAGCCATCACCTCGGCACTAGCGGGAGAACAGATACGCAGTATTTT. The chain couples TRBV7-3 to TRBJ2-3; 11 bases agree with TRBD2. The CDR3 runs 18 residues. Germline CDR1 and CDR2: SGHTA and FQGTGA.

In DNA, the CDR3 is TGTGCCAGCTCACCAGACAGGCTCCCAGATACGCAGTATTTT. It translates to CASSPDRLPDTQYF. The chain links TRBV18 to TRBJ2-3; TRBD1 might be the D (6 bases). Per the germline V gene, CDR1 is KGHSH and CDR2 is LQKENI. Trimming pared 2 bases from V and 4 bases from J, leaving 10 bases between. There are 14 residues in the CDR3.

This sequence joins TRBV10-1 and TRBJ2-5; D is uncertain. The CDR3 runs to 12 residues. The germline V gene encodes CDR1 WNHNN and CDR2 SYGVQD (reference sequence). V was clipped by 6 bases and J by 2 bases, with 7 bases between them. In DNA form, the CDR3 reads TGCGCCAGCAGGCCTAAACAAGAGACCCAGTACTTC. Translated, it gives CASRPKQETQYF.

This clone was counted a few times. This chain connects TRBV28 to TRBJ2-7, with no clear D. CDR1 is MDHEN, CDR2 SYDVKM, per germline. Trimming left V 2 bases short and J 2 bases short, with 25 bases between. The length of the CDR3 is 19 residues. The CDR3 DNA follows: TGTGCCAGCAGTTTAGGCAGGACCAGCGAAAAGAAAATTACCTACGAGCAGTACTTC. Residues: CASSLGRTSEKKITYEQYF.

Worth noting for this clone: Other DNA sequences in the sample encode the same CDR3. V is TRBV5-1 and J is TRBJ1-5, with D tentatively TRBD1 (5 bases). The CDR3 loop spans 14 amino acids. Looked up from germline, CDR1 is SGHRS and CDR2 is YFSETQ. V lost 2 bases, J lost 3 bases, and 9 bases lay in between. The CDR3 here is CASSFGGTNQPQHF. CDR3 nucleotide sequence: TGCGCCAGCAGCTTTGGGGGTACCAATCAGCCCCAGCATTTT.

The chain uses TRBV29-1 and TRBJ1-1; weak D call: TRBD1 (5 bases). The CDR3 is made up of 13 amino acids. Germline CDR1 SQVTM, CDR2 ANQGSEA. The V and J ends lost 1 base and 2 bases respectively, with 8 bases between them. The CDR3 sequence: CSVEGRANTEAFF. The CDR3 bases are TGCAGCGTTGAAGGCAGGGCTAACACTGAAGCTTTCTTT.

The V gene is TRBV7-9, the J gene TRBJ2-1; D gene ambiguous. Germline lookup yields CDR1 SEHNR and CDR2 FQNEAQ (reference sequence). Trimming left V 0 bases short and J 0 bases short, with 0 bases between. This CDR3 is built from 13 residues. As DNA, the CDR3 is TGTGCCAGCAGCTTAGCCTCCTACAATGAGCAGTTCTTC. The encoded protein is CASSLASYNEQFF.

The chain links TRBV10-1 to TRBJ2-2; TRBD1 matches at 7 bases. Unmatched junction bases numbered 7, after V lost 3 bases and J lost 9 bases. Germline V lookup: CDR1 WNHNN, CDR2 SYGVQD (reference sequence). This CDR3 is built from 14 residues. Written as DNA, the CDR3 is TGCGCCAGCAGTGACTCCGACAGGGCCTGGGAGCTGTTTTTT. It encodes CASSDSDRAWELFF.

V gene TRBV28 combines with J gene TRBJ2-5; TRBD2 matches 8 bases. The CDR3 runs 15 residues. Germline trimming cut 7 bases from V and 5 bases from J; bases unmatched to any gene: 12. Germline-derived CDR1 and CDR2 are MDHEN and SYDVKM. Here the CDR3 reads CASTSISGGGETQYF. DNA of the CDR3: TGTGCCAGCACCTCGATATCGGGAGGGGGGGAGACCCAGTACTTC.

This clone was detected only once. The CDR3 sequence is CASSKGRGTYNEQFF. In DNA form, the CDR3 reads TGTGCCAGTAGTAAGGGGCGGGGCACCTACAATGAGCAGTTCTTC. The chain employs TRBV19 and TRBJ2-1, with D perhaps matching TRBD2 (6 bases). Germline lookup yields CDR1 LNHDA and CDR2 SQIVND (reference sequence). V gave up 4 bases and J gave up 2 bases, with 12 bases separating them. The CDR3 length is 15 residues.

This rearrangement joins TRBV9 to TRBJ2-3; TRBD2 agrees at 10 bases. V shed 2 bases, J shed 2 bases, and the junction held 5 bases outside the gene matches. Germline values: CDR1 SGDLS, CDR2 YYNGEE. CDR3 size: 16 residues. CDR3 nucleotide sequence: TGTGCCAGCAGCGTCGGACTAGCGGATAACACAGATACGCAGTATTTT. Translated: CASSVGLADNTDTQYF. The complete variable domain, with remaining parts taken from reference TRBV9 and TRBJ2-3, reads DSGVTQTPKHLITATGQRVTLRCSPRSGDLSVYWYQQSLDQGLQFLIQYYNGEERAKGNILERFSAQQFPDLHSELNLSSLELGDSALYFCASSVGLADNTDTQYFGPGTRLTVL.

The V call is TRBV7-3, the J call TRBJ2-3; 7 positions agree with TRBD2. Germline-derived CDR1 and CDR2 are SGHTA and FQGTGA. V shed 3 bases and J 4 bases; nucleotides not matched to a gene: 7. The CDR3 consists of 15 residues. The CDR3, as DNA: TGTGCCAGCAGCTTCCTGGGGGGGAAATCAGATACGCAGTATTTT. This gives the protein CASSFLGGKSDTQYF.

The chain recombines TRBV6-1 with TRBJ2-3; 7 bases agree with TRBD2. CDR3 length equals 16 residues. Looked up from germline, CDR1 is MNHNS and CDR2 is SASEGT. V was pared by 2 bases and J by 2 bases, with 7 bases of the junction left unmatched. CDR3 sequence (DNA): TGTGCCAGCAGTGAAAAAAGCGGGATATACACAGATACGCAGTATTTT. It yields the protein CASSEKSGIYTDTQYF.

The chain combines TRBV14 with TRBJ1-1, with D unclear. V lost 4 bases, J lost 2 bases, and 8 bases lay in between. This CDR3 is 13 amino acids long. Germline CDR1 SGHDN, CDR2 FVKESK. CDR3 DNA: TGTGCCAGCAGCCCACAGATAAACACTGAAGCTTTCTTT. It translates to CASSPQINTEAFF.

V is TRBV28 and J is TRBJ1-2; 8 bases match TRBD1. From germline, CDR1 is MDHEN and CDR2 SYDVKM. Trimming removed 9 bases from V and 7 bases from J; junction bases left unmatched: 10. This CDR3 is 13 amino acids long. The CDR3 DNA reads as TGTGCCAGTTACGAGACAGGGGTTGGTGGCTACACCTTC. Translation: CASYETGVGGYTF.

This clone appeared a single time. The CDR3 DNA sequence: TGTGCCATCAGTGAGTCACTAGCGAGGGAGCAGTACTTC. This sequence encodes CAISESLAREQYF. The rearrangement uses TRBV10-3 and TRBJ2-7; 7 positions agree with TRBD2. Trimming took 0 bases from V and 7 from J; bases not matched to a gene: 3. CDR1 is ENHRY and CDR2 is SYGVKD in the germline V gene. The CDR3 runs 13 residues.

The V and J genes are TRBV2 and TRBJ1-2; the match to TRBD1 covers 10 bases. The V gene's germline CDR1 is SNHLY and CDR2 FYNNEI. V was clipped by 5 bases and J by 3 bases; unmatched bases: 9. This CDR3 spans 16 amino acids. CDR3 sequence (DNA): TGTGCCAGCAGTCTCTGGAGGACAGGGGGGGACTATGGCTACACCTTC. This encodes CASSLWRTGGDYGYTF.

The chain uses TRBV5-4 and TRBJ2-5; TRBD2 agrees at 7 bases. In germline, CDR1 is SGHNT, CDR2 YYREEE (reference sequence). The length of the CDR3 is 18 residues. The trim removed 0 bases at V and 3 bases at J, leaving 14 bases unmatched. The CDR3 region is CASSLVVGGFPLKETQYF. DNA for the CDR3: TGTGCCAGCAGCTTGGTAGTGGGAGGGTTTCCACTTAAAGAGACCCAGTACTTC.

This sequence joins TRBV7-2 and TRBJ2-2, with 13 bases lining up with TRBD2. The CDR3 length is 17 residues. Germline CDR1 is SGHTA and CDR2 is FQGNSA. V was pared by 2 bases and J by 3 bases, with 3 bases of the junction left unmatched. The CDR3 region is CASSLTGLAGHTGELFF. CDR3 nucleotide sequence: TGTGCCAGCAGCTTAACGGGACTAGCGGGACACACCGGGGAGCTGTTTTTT.

The chain couples TRBV6-1 to TRBJ2-1; D gene unclear. Trimming removed 9 bases from V and 7 bases from J, with 22 bases in between. This CDR3 comprises 15 residues. Germline assignment: CDR1 MNHNS and CDR2 SASEGT. The CDR3 nucleotides are TGTGCCAGTCTGCGCGGTGGTGTCCCCAGGAATGAGCAGTTCTTC. Translating it yields CASLRGGVPRNEQFF.

This clone is a singleton in its sample. The V gene is TRBV7-2, the J gene TRBJ2-7; 9 nucleotides align to TRBD1. The CDR3 has 14 residues. Germline V lookup: CDR1 SGHTA, CDR2 FQGNSA. V gave up 4 bases and J gave up 7 bases; unmatched junction bases: 8. The chain's CDR3 is CASSSTRQGGEQYF. CDR3 DNA: TGTGCCAGCAGCTCCACTCGACAGGGGGGAGAGCAGTACTTC.

The chain employs TRBV11-2 and TRBJ1-3; D is ambiguous. The CDR3 loop spans 15 amino acids. V dropped 2 bases and J dropped 5 bases, with 13 bases sitting between them. Germline loops: CDR1 SGHAT, CDR2 FQNNGV. The CDR3 bases are TGTGCCAGCAGCTTAAAATCGGGCCTACGAAACACCATATATTTT. It codes for CASSLKSGLRNTIYF.

The J gene is TRBJ1-2, the V gene TRBV19, with D uncertain. Trimming removed 5 bases from V and 2 bases from J, with 6 bases in between. This CDR3 has 12 amino acids. Germline CDR1 reads LNHDA; CDR2 reads SQIVND (reference sequence). CDR3 DNA sequence: TGTGCCAGTAGTTCCGGGAACTATGGCTACACCTTC. Translation: CASSSGNYGYTF.

In this sample, this clone turned up once. This chain connects TRBV27 to TRBJ1-1; possibly TRBD1 for D (5 bases). Per germline, CDR1 MNHEY and CDR2 SMNVEV (reference sequence). The CDR3 has 14 residues. The V end lost 2 bases, the J end lost 8 bases, and 15 bases lay between the germline ends. CDR3 sequence reads: CASSLMSLAGEAFF. CDR3 DNA: TGTGCCAGCAGTTTAATGTCTTTGGCAGGGGAAGCTTTCTTT.

The chain links TRBV6-1 to TRBJ1-2; 7 positions match TRBD1. The CDR3 loop spans 14 amino acids. V gave up 8 bases and J gave up 3 bases; unmatched junction bases: 9. Germline V gives CDR1 MNHNS, CDR2 SASEGT. CDR3 nucleotides: TGTGCCAGCTGGAACAGGGGCTCGGACTATGGCTACACCTTC. This sequence encodes CASWNRGSDYGYTF.

CDR3 nucleotides: TGTGCCACCCTTTTGGGGGGGGCGGATGGCTACACCTTC. Translation gives CATLLGGADGYTF. This sequence joins TRBV28 and TRBJ1-2, with a weak D call TRBD1 (6 bases). The V and J ends lost 10 bases and 6 bases respectively, with 18 bases between them. From germline, CDR1 is MDHEN and CDR2 SYDVKM. CDR3 length: 13 amino acids.

The V gene is TRBV5-1, the J gene TRBJ2-3; possibly TRBD1 or TRBD2 for D (6 bases each). This CDR3 contains 16 residues. Germline CDR1 reads SGHRS; CDR2 reads YFSETQ. V lost 6 bases and J 2 bases, leaving 19 bases between the germline ends. The CDR3 nucleotides read TGCGCCAGCACCCCTGGCCGGGGGCGATACACAGATACGCAGTATTTT. It encodes CASTPGRGRYTDTQYF.

The chain combines TRBV9 with TRBJ1-2, with 11 bases aligning to TRBD1. This CDR3 spans 16 amino acids. Germline V gene lookup returns CDR1 SGDLS and CDR2 YYNGEE. V lost 3 bases and J lost 5; bases outside the gene matches: 9. CDR3 sequence: CASSARTGGNRYGYTF. The DNA for the CDR3 is TGTGCCAGCAGCGCCCGGACAGGGGGCAATCGATATGGCTACACCTTC.

V is TRBV30 and J is TRBJ1-1; D is perhaps TRBD1 (6 bases). V was cut by 0 bases and J by 2 bases, with 7 bases left in between. The CDR3 totals 13 residues. CDR1 GTSNPN and CDR2 SVGIG come from the germline V gene (reference sequence). The CDR3 sequence: CAWSVQGNTEAFF. The CDR3 bases are TGTGCCTGGAGTGTACAGGGTAACACTGAAGCTTTCTTT.